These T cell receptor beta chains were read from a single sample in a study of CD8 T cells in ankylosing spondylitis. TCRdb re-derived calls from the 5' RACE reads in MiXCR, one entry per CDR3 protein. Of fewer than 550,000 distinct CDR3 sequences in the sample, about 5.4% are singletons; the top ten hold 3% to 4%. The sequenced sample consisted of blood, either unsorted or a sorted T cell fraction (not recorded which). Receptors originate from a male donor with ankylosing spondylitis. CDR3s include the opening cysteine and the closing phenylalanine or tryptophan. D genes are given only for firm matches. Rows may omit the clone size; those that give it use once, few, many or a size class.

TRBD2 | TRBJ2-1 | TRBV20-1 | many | TGCAGTGCTAGAGCGACACTAGCGGGAGTCCCCTACAATGAGCAGTTCTTC | CSARATLAGVPYNEQFF
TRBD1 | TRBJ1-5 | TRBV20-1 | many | TGCAGTGCTAGAGGTCGACAGGGAGAGGATCAGCCCCAGCATTTT | CSARGRQGEDQPQHF
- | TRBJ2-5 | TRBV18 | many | TGTGCCAGCTCACCACCATTAGACCTAACCCAGGAGGAGACCCAGTACTTC | CASSPPLDLTQEETQYF
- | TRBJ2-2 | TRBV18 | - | TGTGCCAGCTCACCTACTCTGGGGGCAAACACCGGGGAGCTGTTTTTT | CASSPTLGANTGELFF
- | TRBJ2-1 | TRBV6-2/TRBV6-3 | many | TGTGCCAGCAGTCCCAGGTTGAATGAGCAGTTCTTC | CASSPRLNEQFF
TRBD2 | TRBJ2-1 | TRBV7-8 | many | TGTGCCAGCAGCCACAGACGACTAGCGGGGGATGAGCAGTTCTTC | CASSHRRLAGDEQFF
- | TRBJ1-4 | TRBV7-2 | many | TGTGCCAGCAGAGCCTCTTGGGAAACCTCTTGGGAAAAACTGTTTTTT | CASRASWETSWEKLFF
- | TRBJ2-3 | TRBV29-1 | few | TGCAGCGTCGAAGGGGACTCGACTAGCACAGATACGCAGTATTTT | CSVEGDSTSTDTQYF
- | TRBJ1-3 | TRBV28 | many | TGTGCCAGCAGAACCGGACAGTTCTCTGGAAACACCATATATTTT | CASRTGQFSGNTIYF
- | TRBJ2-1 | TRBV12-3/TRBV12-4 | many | TGTGCCAGCAGTTTAGGTCCCAGGGCCGGCTCCTACAATGAGCAGTTCTTC | CASSLGPRAGSYNEQFF
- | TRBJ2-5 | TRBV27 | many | TGTGCCAGCAGCACGGCCCTCCGGGAGACCCAGTACTTC | CASSTALRETQYF
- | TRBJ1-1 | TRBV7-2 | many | TGTGCCAGCAGCCCCCACTCGAACACTGAAGCTTTCTTT | CASSPHSNTEAFF
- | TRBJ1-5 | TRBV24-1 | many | TGTGCCACCAGTGATCCAAACACGGACCCTTATAGCAATCAGCCCCAGCATTTT | CATSDPNTDPYSNQPQHF
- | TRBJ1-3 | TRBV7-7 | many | TGTGCTAGCAGCTCGAGTCGGGGAAACACCATATATTTT | CASSSSRGNTIYF
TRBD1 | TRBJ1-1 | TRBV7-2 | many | TGTGCCAGCAGCCCGTCTCCAGGGGGTGCTCTGAACACTGAAGCTTTCTTT | CASSPSPGGALNTEAFF
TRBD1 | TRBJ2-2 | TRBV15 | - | TGTGCCACCAGCAGAAATCTTGACAGGGCCCGAACCGGGGAGCTGTTTTTT | CATSRNLDRARTGELFF
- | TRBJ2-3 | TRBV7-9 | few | TGTGCCAGCAGCTTAGGATCGGTAACTCCCGACGATACGCAGTATTTT | CASSLGSVTPDDTQYF
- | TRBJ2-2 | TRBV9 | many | TGTGCCAGCAGCGTAGCTTGGGACCCAAACACCGGGGAGCTGTTTTTT | CASSVAWDPNTGELFF
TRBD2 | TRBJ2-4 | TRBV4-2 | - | TGTGCCAGCAGCCGGGGGGGTCCTGCCAAAAACATTCAGTACTTC | CASSRGGPAKNIQYF
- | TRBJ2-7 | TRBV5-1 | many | TGCGCCAGCAGCTTAAGCACCCCCTCCTACGAGCAGTACTTC | CASSLSTPSYEQYF
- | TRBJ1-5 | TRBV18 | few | TGTGCCAGCTCAGACGACGGTCAGCCCCAGCATTTT | CASSDDGQPQHF
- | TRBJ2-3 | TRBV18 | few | TGTGCCAGCTCACCCTTGGGACCCCCTGGCACAGATACGCAGTATTTT | CASSPLGPPGTDTQYF
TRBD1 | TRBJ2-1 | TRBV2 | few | TGTGCCAGCAGGTCGACAGGGGGACGATACAATGAGCAGTTCTTC | CASRSTGGRYNEQFF
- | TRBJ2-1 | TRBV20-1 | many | TGCAGTGCTTTCCCTCCTGGCGGCTACAATGAGCAGTTCTTC | CSAFPPGGYNEQFF
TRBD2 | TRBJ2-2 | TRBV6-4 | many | TGTGCCAGCAGTCTCACATATGGAACTAGCGGGAGTAGGGCCGGGGAGCTGTTTTTT | CASSLTYGTSGSRAGELFF
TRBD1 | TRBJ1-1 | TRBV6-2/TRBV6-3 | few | TGTGCCATCGAGCAGGGGGCACGGAACACTGAAGCTTTCTTT | CAIEQGARNTEAFF
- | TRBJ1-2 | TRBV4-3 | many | TGCGCCAGCAGCCAAGAGGGACGGTCAGAGTATGGCTACACCTTC | CASSQEGRSEYGYTF
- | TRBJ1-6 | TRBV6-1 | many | TGTGCCAGCAGTGATTACGCGTATAATTCACCCCTCCACTTT | CASSDYAYNSPLHF
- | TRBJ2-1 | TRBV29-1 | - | TGCAGCGTTGAAGATCTGGGGCAGGGTATCAACAATGAGCAGTTCTTC | CSVEDLGQGINNEQFF
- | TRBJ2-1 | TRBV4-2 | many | TGTGCCAGCAGCCAAGAGTTCCAGCCCCAGAGCTCCTACAATGAGCAGTTCTTC | CASSQEFQPQSSYNEQFF
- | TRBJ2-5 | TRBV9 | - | TGTGCCAGCAGCGTAGTTGGGGACTCCTTCCAAGAGACCCAGTACTTC | CASSVVGDSFQETQYF
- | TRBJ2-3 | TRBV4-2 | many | TGTGCCAGCAGCCAAGGAGCTGGGTGGCTAGCTCCGGATACGCAGTATTTT | CASSQGAGWLAPDTQYF
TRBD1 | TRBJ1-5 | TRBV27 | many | TGTGCCAGCAGTCCCGGGACAGGGGGGAGTCAGCCCCAGCATTTT | CASSPGTGGSQPQHF
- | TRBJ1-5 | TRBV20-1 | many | TGCAGTGCTAGTTCCGGGATCAATCAGCCCCAGCATTTT | CSASSGINQPQHF
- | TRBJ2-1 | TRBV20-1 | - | TGCAGTGCCGAAGGCAGGCCCTACAATGAGCAGTTCTTC | CSAEGRPYNEQFF
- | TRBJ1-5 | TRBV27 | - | TGTGCCAGCAGTTTACTGGGGGATGGCAATCAGCCCCAGCATTTT | CASSLLGDGNQPQHF
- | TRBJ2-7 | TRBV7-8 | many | TGTGCCAGCAGCTTCACAGGGACTGAGCAGTACTTC | CASSFTGTEQYF